This TCR beta chain is from a study of T cells in Graves' hyperthyroidism and ophthalmopathy. Findings of the study overall: Patients with ophthalmopathy were separated from those with stable hyperthyroidism by a 13 V-J model.

RNA transcripts were the template for amplifying TCR beta CDR3 regions. Using the HTBI primer set, a first-round RT-PCR was run on the TCR CDR3. TCRdb reanalysed the multiplex PCR reads using MiXCR and keeps one entry per CDR3 protein. Seen here are about 640,000 distinct CDR3 sequences, roughly 15% observed once, and the top ten hold roughly an eighth. This CDR3 is 14 amino acids long. From germline, CDR1 is SEHNR and CDR2 FQNEAQ (reference sequence). Germline trimming cut 5 bases from V and 3 bases from J; bases unmatched to any gene: 6. This clonotype was found many times. Antigen specificity is unknown.

Source material: blood. This TCR derives from a woman in her 50s with Graves' ophthalmopathy. The V gene is TRBV7-9, the J gene TRBJ1-2; TRBD1 agrees at 7 bases. The CDR3 DNA sequence: TGTGCCAGCAGCCTATTGACAGGGTACTATGGCTACACCTTC. This translates into CASSLLTGYYGYTF. Full variable domain (remainder filled in from reference TRBV7-9 and TRBJ1-2): DTGVSQNPRHKITKRGQNVTFRCDPISEHNRLYWYRQTLGQGPEFLTYFQNEAQLEKSRLLSDRFSAERPKGSFSTLEIQRTEQGDSAMYLCASSLLTGYYGYTFGSGTRLTVV.